These 4 T cell receptor beta chains were sequenced from one sample in a study of OX40 agonist ivuxolimab in advanced cancers. TCRdb keeps only in-frame clones here, not all; method: immunoSEQ multiplex PCR. Of tens of thousands of clones in the sample, nearly 90% were seen once. This specimen consisted of CD4+ or CD8+ T cells sorted from blood, obtained in a trial of the OX40 agonist ivuxolimab. The origin of the receptors is an adult with an advanced solid tumor such as melanoma, head and neck, liver or kidney cancer.

The chain carries TRBV7-9 and TRBJ2-1; TRBD1 aligns across 7 bases. After removal of 4 bases from V and 3 bases from J, the junction contained 12 bases not matched to a gene. The CDR3 runs to 17 residues. The germline V gene encodes CDR1 SEHNR and CDR2 FQNEAQ (reference sequence). CDR3 DNA sequence: TGTGCCAGCAGCTCCCCCCCGGGACAGAGGGACTACAATGAGCAGTTCTTC. Its translation: CASSSPPGQRDYNEQFF.

On this clone itself: Other nucleotide sequences in the sample specify the same CDR3. The chain recombines TRBV14 with TRBJ2-2; D not certain. With 4 bases removed from V and 5 bases from J, the gap between germline ends came to 8 bases. This CDR3 is 13 amino acids long. Germline values: CDR1 SGHDN, CDR2 FVKESK. In DNA form, the CDR3 reads TGTGCCAGCAGCCTCGAGTGGACCGGGGAGCTGTTTTTT. The encoded protein is CASSLEWTGELFF.

V gene TRBV6-1 combines with J gene TRBJ2-3; TRBD1 matches 8 bases. Germline V gene data show CDR1 as MNHNS and CDR2 as SASEGT. With 8 bases clipped from V and 1 base from J, the junction kept 8 bases outside the gene matches. The CDR3 runs 15 residues. CDR3 region: CASFPGGSGTDTQYF. CDR3 nucleotides: TGTGCCAGCTTCCCAGGGGGCTCGGGCACAGATACGCAGTATTTT.

This clone is a singleton in its sample. This chain links TRBV29-1 with TRBJ1-2, with no clear D. Germline CDR1 reads SQVTM; CDR2 reads ANQGSEA. The CDR3 has 13 amino acids. The V end was cut by 2 bases, the J end by 0 bases, with 7 bases between. CDR3 region: CSVEFESNYGYTF. As DNA, the CDR3 is TGCAGCGTTGAATTTGAGTCTAACTATGGCTACACCTTC.